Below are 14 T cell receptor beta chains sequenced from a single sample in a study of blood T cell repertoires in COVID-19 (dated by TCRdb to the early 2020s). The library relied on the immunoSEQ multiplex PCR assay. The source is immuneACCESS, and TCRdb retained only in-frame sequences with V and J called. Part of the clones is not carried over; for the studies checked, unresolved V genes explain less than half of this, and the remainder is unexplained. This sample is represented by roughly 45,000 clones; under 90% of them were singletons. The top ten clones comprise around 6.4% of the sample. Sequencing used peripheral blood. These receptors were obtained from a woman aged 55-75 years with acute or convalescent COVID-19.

This CDR3 is CASSFRAWRENTGELFF. DNA of the CDR3: TGTGCCAGCAGTTTTAGGGCCTGGCGGGAGAACACCGGGGAGCTGTTTTTT. The gene calls are TRBV27 and TRBJ2-2; possibly TRBD2 for D (6 bases). From germline, CDR1 is MNHEY and CDR2 SMNVEV (reference sequence). The CDR3 sequence is 17 residues long. The V end lost 3 bases, the J end lost 1 base, and 15 bases lay between the germline ends.

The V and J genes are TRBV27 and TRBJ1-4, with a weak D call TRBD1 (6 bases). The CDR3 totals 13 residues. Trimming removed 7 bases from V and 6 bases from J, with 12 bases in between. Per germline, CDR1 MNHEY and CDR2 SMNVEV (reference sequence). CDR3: CASKPKGDEKLFF. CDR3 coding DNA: TGTGCCAGCAAGCCAAAGGGGGATGAAAAACTGTTTTTT.

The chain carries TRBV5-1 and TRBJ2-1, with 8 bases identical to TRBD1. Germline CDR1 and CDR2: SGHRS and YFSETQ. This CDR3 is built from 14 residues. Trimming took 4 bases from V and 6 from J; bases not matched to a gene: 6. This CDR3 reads CASSGGQEVNEQFF. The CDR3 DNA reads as TGCGCCAGCAGCGGGGGACAGGAGGTCAATGAGCAGTTCTTC. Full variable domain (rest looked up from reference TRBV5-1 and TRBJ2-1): KAGVTQTPRYLIKTRGQQVTLSCSPISGHRSVSWYQQTPGQGLQFLFEYFSETQRNKGNFPGRFSGRQFSNSRSEMNVSTLELGDSALYLCASSGGQEVNEQFFGPGTRLTVL.

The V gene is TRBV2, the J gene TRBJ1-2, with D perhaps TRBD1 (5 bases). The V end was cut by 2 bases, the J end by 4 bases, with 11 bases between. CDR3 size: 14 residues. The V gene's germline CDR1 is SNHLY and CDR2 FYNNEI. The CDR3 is CASSELPGGYGYTF. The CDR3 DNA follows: TGTGCCAGCAGTGAACTCCCGGGGGGCTATGGCTACACCTTC.

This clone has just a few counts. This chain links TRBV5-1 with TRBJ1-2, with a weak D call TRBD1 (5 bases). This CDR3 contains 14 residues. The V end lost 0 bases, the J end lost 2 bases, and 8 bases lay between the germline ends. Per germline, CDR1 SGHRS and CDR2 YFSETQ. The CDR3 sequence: CASSLDRGNYGYTF. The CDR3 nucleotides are TGCGCCAGCAGCTTGGATCGGGGGAACTATGGCTACACCTTC. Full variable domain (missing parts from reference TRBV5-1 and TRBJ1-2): KAGVTQTPRYLIKTRGQQVTLSCSPISGHRSVSWYQQTPGQGLQFLFEYFSETQRNKGNFPGRFSGRQFSNSRSEMNVSTLELGDSALYLCASSLDRGNYGYTFGSGTRLTVV.

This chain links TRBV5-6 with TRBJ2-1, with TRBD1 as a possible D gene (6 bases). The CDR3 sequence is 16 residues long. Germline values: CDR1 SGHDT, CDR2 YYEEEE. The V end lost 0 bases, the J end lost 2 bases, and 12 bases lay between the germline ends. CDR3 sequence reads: CASSLDRAGAYNEQFF. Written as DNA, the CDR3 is TGTGCCAGCAGCTTGGACAGGGCTGGGGCCTACAATGAGCAGTTCTTC.

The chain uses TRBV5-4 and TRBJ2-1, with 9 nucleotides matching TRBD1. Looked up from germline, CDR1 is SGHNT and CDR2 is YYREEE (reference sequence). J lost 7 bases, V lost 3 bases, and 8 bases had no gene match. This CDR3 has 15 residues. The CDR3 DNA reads TGTGCCAGCAGCTGGGATTCCGGGACAGGGAATGAGCAGTTCTTC. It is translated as CASSWDSGTGNEQFF.

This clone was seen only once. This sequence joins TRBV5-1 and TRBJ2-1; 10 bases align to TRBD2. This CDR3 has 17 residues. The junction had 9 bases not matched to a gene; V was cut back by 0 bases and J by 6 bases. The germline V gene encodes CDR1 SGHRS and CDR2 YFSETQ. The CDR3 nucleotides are TGCGCCAGCAGCTTGGTGGGTGGAACTAGCGGGATCAATGAGCAGTTCTTC. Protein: CASSLVGGTSGINEQFF.

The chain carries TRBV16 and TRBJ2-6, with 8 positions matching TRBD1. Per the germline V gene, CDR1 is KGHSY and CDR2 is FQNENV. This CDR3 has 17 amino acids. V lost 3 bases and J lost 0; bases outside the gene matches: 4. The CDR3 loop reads CASSQPGTGSGANVLTF. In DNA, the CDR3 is TGTGCCAGCAGCCAGCCCGGGACAGGCTCTGGGGCCAACGTCCTGACTTTC.

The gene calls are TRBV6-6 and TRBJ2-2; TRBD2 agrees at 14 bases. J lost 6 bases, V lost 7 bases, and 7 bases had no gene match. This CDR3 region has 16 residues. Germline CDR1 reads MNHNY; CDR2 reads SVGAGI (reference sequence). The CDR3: CASKDWTSGGPGELFF. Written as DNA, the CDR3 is TGTGCCAGCAAAGATTGGACTAGCGGGGGGCCCGGGGAGCTGTTTTTT.

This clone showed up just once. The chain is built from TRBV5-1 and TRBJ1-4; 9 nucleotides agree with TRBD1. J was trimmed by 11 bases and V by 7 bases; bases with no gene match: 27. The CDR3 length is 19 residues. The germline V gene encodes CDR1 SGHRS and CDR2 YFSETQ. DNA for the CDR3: TGCGCCAGCTCCCGGGGAACCGGGACAGGGACCGACCCGTGGGGCAAACTGTTTTTT. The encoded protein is CASSRGTGTGTDPWGKLFF.

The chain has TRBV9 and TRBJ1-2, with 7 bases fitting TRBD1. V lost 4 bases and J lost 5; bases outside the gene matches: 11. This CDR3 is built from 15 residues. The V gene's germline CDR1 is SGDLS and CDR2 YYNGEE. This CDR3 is CASSNQATGTYGYTF. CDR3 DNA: TGTGCCAGCAGCAACCAAGCGACAGGGACTTATGGCTACACCTTC.

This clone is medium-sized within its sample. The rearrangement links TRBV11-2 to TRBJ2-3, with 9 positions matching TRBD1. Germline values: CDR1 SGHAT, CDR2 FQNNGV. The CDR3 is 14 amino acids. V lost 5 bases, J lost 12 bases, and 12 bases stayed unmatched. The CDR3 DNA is TGTGCCAGCAGCGCAGTCAACCCGGGACAGGGACAGTATTTT. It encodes CASSAVNPGQGQYF.

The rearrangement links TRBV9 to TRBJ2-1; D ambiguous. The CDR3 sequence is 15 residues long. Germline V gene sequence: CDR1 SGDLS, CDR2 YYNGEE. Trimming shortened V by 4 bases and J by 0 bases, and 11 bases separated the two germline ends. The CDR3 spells CASSIQPGSYNEQFF. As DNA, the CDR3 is TGTGCCAGCAGCATCCAGCCGGGCTCCTACAATGAGCAGTTCTTC.